The 13 T cell receptor beta chains listed next were all sequenced from one sample in a study of shared clonotypes between healthy human individuals. Sequencing used immunoSEQ multiplex PCR; TCRdb keeps in-frame clones, though not all of them. The sample lists 2 million to 2.5 million clones; approximately 95% were seen once. Material for sequencing was naive CD4+ T cells from PBMCs. The subset: CD45RA+ positively selected. The origin of the receptors is a young man in good health. Some clones in this sample may be carry-over from other donors' samples.

The rearrangement links TRBV5-6 to TRBJ2-3; 8 bases align to TRBD1. Looked up from germline, CDR1 is SGHDT and CDR2 is YYEEEE. This CDR3 is built from 14 residues. With V trimmed by 4 bases and J by 1 base, 2 bases remained unmatched. The CDR3 region has the DNA TGTGCCAGCAGCCAGGGACAGGGCACAGATACGCAGTATTTT. Protein: CASSQGQGTDTQYF.

This clone was detected once. The V gene is TRBV6-1, the J gene TRBJ2-2, with 8 positions matching TRBD1. V lost 6 bases to trimming and J lost 4 bases; unmatched junction nucleotides: 4. This CDR3 comprises 14 residues. Germline loops: CDR1 MNHNS, CDR2 SASEGT. The CDR3 loop is CASSWTGFTGELFF. CDR3 in DNA: TGTGCCAGCAGCTGGACAGGGTTCACCGGGGAGCTGTTTTTT.

The chain carries TRBV6-6 and TRBJ2-7; the D is unclear. The germline V and J ends were trimmed by 4 bases and 4 bases, with 14 bases remaining between them. CDR1 and CDR2 (germline): MNHNY, SVGAGI (reference sequence). CDR3 length equals 14 residues. The CDR3 nucleotides read TGTGCCAGCAGTTCCCCACCCGACAAATACGAGCAGTACTTC. This codes for CASSSPPDKYEQYF.

The chain recombines TRBV5-6 with TRBJ2-5; 10 nucleotides align to TRBD1. This CDR3 is 15 amino acids long. Trimming removed 2 bases from V and 5 bases from J; junction bases left unmatched: 6. CDR1 SGHDT and CDR2 YYEEEE come from the germline V gene. CDR3 coding DNA: TGTGCCAGCAGCTTTGACAGGGGGCAGTTGGAGACCCAGTACTTC. Translated, it gives CASSFDRGQLETQYF.

As concerns this clone: Other DNA sequences in this specimen translate into the identical CDR3. The CDR3 protein is CASSIGTSGSYEQYF. CDR3 nucleotide sequence: TGTGCCAGTAGTATAGGGACTAGCGGCTCCTACGAGCAGTACTTC. This chain connects TRBV19 to TRBJ2-7; 10 bases map to TRBD2. Germline V gene sequence: CDR1 LNHDA, CDR2 SQIVND (reference sequence). Trimming at V came to 1 base and at J to 0 bases, leaving 0 bases not matched to a gene. This CDR3 is 15 amino acids long.

The chain combines TRBV18 with TRBJ1-5; D not certain. CDR1 is KGHSH, CDR2 LQKENI, per germline. This CDR3 has 15 residues. With 6 bases removed from V and 9 bases from J, the gap between germline ends came to 21 bases. CDR3 residues: CASSAIKGGGLPQHF. CDR3 in DNA: TGTGCCAGCTCCGCGATTAAGGGAGGAGGTCTGCCCCAGCATTTT.

The chain is built from TRBV4-2 and TRBJ2-7; 7 bases line up with TRBD1. The germline CDR1 and CDR2 sequences are LGHNA and YNFKEQ. V was clipped by 0 bases and J by 4 bases; unmatched bases: 9. The CDR3 contains 16 residues. The CDR3 loop reads CASSQDHRGLLYEQYF. The DNA for the CDR3 is TGTGCCAGCAGCCAAGACCACAGGGGTTTATTGTACGAGCAGTACTTC.

CDR3: CASSLTAFGLAGNEQFF. The CDR3 nucleotides read TGTGCCAGCAGCTTAACTGCGTTCGGACTAGCGGGGAATGAGCAGTTCTTC. The rearrangement links TRBV7-3 to TRBJ2-1; 12 nucleotides agree with TRBD2. The CDR3 is made up of 17 amino acids. The J segment lost 7 bases and the V segment lost 0 bases, leaving 7 bases of the junction unmatched. From germline, CDR1 is SGHTA and CDR2 FQGTGA. Looking up the rest from reference TRBV7-3 and TRBJ2-1 gives the full variable domain: GAGVSQTPSNKVTEKGKYVELRCDPISGHTALYWYRQSLGQGPEFLIYFQGTGAADDSGLPNDRFFAVRPEGSVSTLKIQRTERGDSAVYLCASSLTAFGLAGNEQFFGPGTRLTVL.

The J gene is TRBJ2-5, the V gene TRBV5-1; 8 bases agree with TRBD1. Germline V gene lookup returns CDR1 SGHRS and CDR2 YFSETQ. J lost 5 bases, V lost 3 bases, and 6 bases had no gene match. There are 14 residues in the CDR3. CDR3 in DNA: TGCGCCAGCAGCTCGGACAGGGCTATCGAGACCCAGTACTTC. Translation: CASSSDRAIETQYF.

The chain is built from TRBV15 and TRBJ2-7, with D possibly TRBD2 on 6 matching bases. The CDR3 sequence is 16 residues long. The germline V gene encodes CDR1 LNHNV and CDR2 YYDKDF (reference sequence). Trimming removed 7 bases from V and 5 bases from J, with 24 bases in between. CDR3 in DNA: TGTGCCACCAAGCCGGCACGGAGGGGCCCTCATGACGAGCAGTACTTC. Translating gives CATKPARRGPHDEQYF. The full variable domain, rest sourced from reference TRBV15 and TRBJ2-7, is DAMVIQNPRYQVTQFGKPVTLSCSQTLNHNVMYWYQQKSSQAPKLLFHYYDKDFNNEADTPDNFQSRRPNTSFCFLDIRSPGLGDTAMYLCATKPARRGPHDEQYFGPGTRLTVT.

The rearrangement links TRBV7-9 to TRBJ2-7; 7 bases map to TRBD1. The CDR3 has 15 amino acids. Germline CDR1 SEHNR, CDR2 FQNEAQ (reference sequence). Trimming took 0 bases from V and 3 from J; bases not matched to a gene: 5. CDR3 nucleotide sequence: TGTGCCAGCAGCTTAGCGCAGGGGGTAGGCTACGAGCAGTACTTC. Translated, it gives CASSLAQGVGYEQYF.

The chain has TRBV11-2 and TRBJ1-1; 7 bases are shared with TRBD1. CDR1 is SGHAT, CDR2 FQNNGV, per germline. J lost 0 bases, V lost 7 bases, and 8 bases had no gene match. This CDR3 has 15 amino acids. CDR3 protein: CASTQSTGLNTEAFF. CDR3 in DNA: TGTGCCAGCACCCAATCGACAGGGTTGAACACTGAAGCTTTCTTT.

The chain carries TRBV19 and TRBJ2-2; maybe TRBD2 (6 bases). The germline V gene has CDR1 LNHDA and CDR2 SQIVND (reference sequence). This CDR3 is 15 amino acids long. Trimming pared 6 bases from V and 5 bases from J, leaving 16 bases between. The CDR3 DNA sequence: TGTGCCAGTAGCGCGGGACCCCCAGGGACCGGGGAGCTGTTTTTT. This encodes CASSAGPPGTGELFF.